This TCR beta chain was sequenced during a study of graft-versus-host responses after intestinal transplantation. Sequenced by immunoSEQ multiplex PCR; TCRdb stores in-frame clones only, minus some. The data show some 3,700 clones, with roughly 43% seen just once and around 6% held by the top ten. Germline V gene data show CDR1 as MNHNY and CDR2 as SVGAGI (reference sequence). This CDR3 is 14 amino acids long. Points on this clone: An end of the junction differs from the germline gene, which may be a read error.

Researchers placed around 200,000 CFSE-labeled responder cells in culture with around 200,000 irradiated, violet-dye-labeled stimulator cells. V is TRBV6-6 and J is TRBJ2-2, with D maybe TRBD1 (6 bases). This TCR came from a human patient who was an organ donor for intestinal transplantation. Specimen: alloreactive CD8+ T cells from a mixed lymphocyte reaction culture, collected before transplantation. The sample's subset: CFSE-low proliferating T cells sorted from approximately 6-day pre-transplant mixed lymphocyte reaction (GvH or HvG direction). The CDR3 region is CAGRTDLNTGELFF. The CDR3 DNA reads as TGTGCCGGCAGGACAGACTTGAACACCGGGGAGCTGTTTTTT.